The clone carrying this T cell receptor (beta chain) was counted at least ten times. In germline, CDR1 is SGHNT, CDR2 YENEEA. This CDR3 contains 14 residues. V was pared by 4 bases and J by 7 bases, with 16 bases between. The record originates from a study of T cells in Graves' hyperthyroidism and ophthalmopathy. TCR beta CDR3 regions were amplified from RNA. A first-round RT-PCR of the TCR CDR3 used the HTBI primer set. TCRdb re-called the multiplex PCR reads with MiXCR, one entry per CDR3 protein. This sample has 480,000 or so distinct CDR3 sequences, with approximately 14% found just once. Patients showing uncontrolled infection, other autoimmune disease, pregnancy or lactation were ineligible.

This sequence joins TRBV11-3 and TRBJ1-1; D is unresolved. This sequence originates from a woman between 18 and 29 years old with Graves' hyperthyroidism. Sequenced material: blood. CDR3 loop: CASSSPPIFIEAFF. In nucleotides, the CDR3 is TGTGCCAGCAGCTCACCACCAATCTTTATTGAAGCTTTCTTT.